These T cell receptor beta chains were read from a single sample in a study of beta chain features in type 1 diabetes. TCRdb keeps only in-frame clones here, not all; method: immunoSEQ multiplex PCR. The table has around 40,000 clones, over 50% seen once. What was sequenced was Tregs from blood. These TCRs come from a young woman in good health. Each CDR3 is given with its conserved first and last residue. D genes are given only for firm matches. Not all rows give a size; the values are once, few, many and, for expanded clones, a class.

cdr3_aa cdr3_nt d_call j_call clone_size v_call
CASSRQGRTEAFF TGTGCCAGCAGTCGACAGGGAAGAACTGAAGCTTTCTTT TRBD1 TRBJ1-1 . TRBV7-6
CAWEGDHYGYTF TGTGCCTGGGAGGGGGACCACTATGGCTACACCTTC . TRBJ1-2 . TRBV30
CASSLGAGEHEQYF TGCGCCAGCAGCTTAGGGGCGGGAGAACACGAGCAGTACTTC TRBD2 TRBJ2-7 . TRBV5-1
CASSFSANTGELFF TGTGCCAGCAGCTTCAGCGCGAACACCGGGGAGCTGTTTTTT . TRBJ2-2 . TRBV13
CASSLRDRGFTGANVLTF TGTGCCAGCAGCTTACGGGACAGGGGATTCACTGGGGCCAACGTCCTGACTTTC TRBD1 TRBJ2-6 medium-sized TRBV7-8
CASSLSGQGNHEQYF TGTGCCAGCAGCTTATCGGGCCAGGGTAACCACGAGCAGTACTTC . TRBJ2-7 . TRBV7-6
CASSRFSGSRDTQYF TGTGCCAGCAGCCGGTTTAGCGGGAGTCGCGATACGCAGTATTTT TRBD2 TRBJ2-3 . TRBV5-6
CASSDSYHSNQPQHF TGTGCCAGCAGCGACAGCTACCATAGCAATCAGCCCCAGCATTTT . TRBJ1-5 few TRBV27
CASSPPTGAYEQYF TGTGCCAGCAGTCCGCCGACAGGGGCCTACGAGCAGTACTTC TRBD1 TRBJ2-7 . TRBV28
CASSLARTRIPGEQFF TGTGCCAGCAGCTTAGCTCGGACTAGAATCCCTGGTGAGCAGTTCTTC TRBD2 TRBJ2-1 few TRBV11-2
CASSLAEGEGPQHF TGCGCCAGCAGTTTGGCAGAGGGGGAAGGGCCCCAGCATTTT . TRBJ1-5 medium-sized TRBV5-1
CATSRRGGWQYF TGTGCCACCAGCAGGAGGGGAGGATGGCAGTACTTC . TRBJ2-7 . TRBV15
CASAPAGAEANYGYTF TGTGCCAGCGCCCCGGCGGGAGCGGAAGCTAACTATGGCTACACCTTC . TRBJ1-2 few TRBV9
CASSYRQDNQPQHF TGTGCCAGCAGTTACAGGCAGGACAATCAGCCCCAGCATTTT . TRBJ1-5 medium-sized TRBV6-6
CASTSFRYQETQYF TGTGCCAGCACTTCCTTCAGGTACCAAGAGACCCAGTACTTC . TRBJ2-5 . TRBV7-2
CASSGGYWGPGMNYGYTF TGTGCCAGCAGCGGGGGATACTGGGGGCCAGGGATGAACTATGGCTACACCTTC . TRBJ1-2 . TRBV9
CASSRRADGGYGYTF TGTGCCAGCTCCCGACGGGCGGATGGAGGCTATGGCTACACCTTC . TRBJ1-2 . TRBV2
CASSLGGLSETQYF TGTGCCAGCAGCTTAGGGGGACTATCGGAGACCCAGTACTTC TRBD2 TRBJ2-5 . TRBV7-2
CASSARDRLLYEQYF TGTGCCAGTAGTGCGCGGGACCGATTACTCTACGAGCAGTACTTC . TRBJ2-7 few TRBV19
CASSSGLAGRETQYF TGTGCCAGCAGCTCGGGACTAGCGGGACGAGAGACCCAGTACTTC TRBD2 TRBJ2-5 . TRBV7-9
CASSLVGGNSQETQYF TGTGCCAGCAGCTTAGTCGGGGGGAACTCCCAAGAGACCCAGTACTTC TRBD2 TRBJ2-5 few TRBV11-2
CASSLDGVGGLNTEAFF TGCGCCAGCAGCTTGGATGGGGTCGGAGGGCTGAACACTGAAGCTTTCTTT . TRBJ1-1 . TRBV5-1
CAWSVPGGLNSPLHF TGTGCCTGGAGTGTACCAGGGGGCCTAAATTCACCCCTCCACTTT TRBD1 TRBJ1-6 . TRBV30
CASSEGLGNSPLHF TGCGCCAGCAGCGAGGGACTGGGCAATTCACCCCTCCACTTT . TRBJ1-6 . TRBV5-1
CASSLGQPSNTEAFF TGTGCCAGCAGCTTAGGACAGCCAAGCAACACTGAAGCTTTCTTT . TRBJ1-1 . TRBV7-2
CASSTTGTGDYEQYF TGTGCCAGCAGTACCACCGGGACAGGCGACTACGAGCAGTACTTC TRBD1 TRBJ2-7 . TRBV28
CASSEGGQNGQETQYF TGTGCCAGCAGTGAAGGAGGGCAAAATGGACAAGAGACCCAGTACTTC . TRBJ2-5 . TRBV2
CASSFLTSGRGNEQFF TGTGCCAGCAGCTTTTTGACTAGCGGGAGGGGGAATGAGCAGTTCTTC TRBD2 TRBJ2-1 few TRBV13
CASSPPGQGQAFF TGCGCCAGCAGCCCACCGGGACAGGGACAGGCTTTCTTT TRBD1 TRBJ1-1 . TRBV5-1
CSVIDGASGANVLTF TGCAGCGTAATCGATGGGGCCTCTGGGGCCAACGTCCTGACTTTC . TRBJ2-6 . TRBV29-1
CASSYSGGRETQYF TGTGCCAGCAGTTACTCCGGGGGACGAGAGACCCAGTACTTC . TRBJ2-5 few TRBV6-6
CASSRSGVNTGELFF TGTGCCAGTAGTCGTAGCGGAGTTAACACCGGGGAGCTGTTTTTT . TRBJ2-2 . TRBV19
CATRDRDNQPQHF TGTGCCACCAGGGACAGGGATAATCAGCCCCAGCATTTT TRBD1 TRBJ1-5 . TRBV2
CASSRSYGTYEQYF TGTGCCAGTAGTAGGAGTTACGGGACCTACGAGCAGTACTTC . TRBJ2-7 . TRBV19
CASSNRDSRQYF TGTGCCAGCAGCAACCGGGACAGTCGGCAGTACTTC TRBD1 TRBJ2-7 . TRBV7-2
CASSSGSYNEQFF TGTGCCAGCAGCTCCGGTTCCTACAATGAGCAGTTCTTC . TRBJ2-1 few TRBV5-4
CASSLVQGAGGYTF TGTGCCAGCAGCTTAGTGCAGGGGGCGGGTGGCTACACCTTC TRBD1 TRBJ1-2 . TRBV7-2
CASSFHRQALFF TGTGCCAGCAGCTTTCACCGCCAAGCACTGTTTTTT . TRBJ1-4 . TRBV5-5
CATKLILGPSNNEQFF TGTGCCACCAAGTTAATCCTAGGTCCTTCGAACAATGAGCAGTTCTTC . TRBJ2-1 . TRBV15
CASSPRTSGRGLNEQFF TGTGCCAGCTCACCAAGGACTAGCGGGAGGGGGTTGAATGAGCAGTTCTTC TRBD2 TRBJ2-1 . TRBV18
CASSAGVTSGSYNEQFF TGTGCCAGCTCAGCCGGAGTGACTAGCGGGAGTTACAATGAGCAGTTCTTC TRBD2 TRBJ2-1 once TRBV7-3
CASSTDRGYEQYF TGTGCCAGTAGTACAGACAGGGGCTACGAGCAGTACTTC TRBD1 TRBJ2-7 . TRBV19
CASSSFGTSGNEQYF TGTGCCAGCAGTTCCTTCGGGACTAGCGGGAACGAGCAGTACTTC TRBD2 TRBJ2-7 few TRBV6-6
CSASDSPKQPQHF TGCAGCGCCTCGGACAGCCCGAAGCAGCCCCAGCATTTT . TRBJ1-5 . TRBV29-1
CASSLSGTSGRRETQYF TGTGCCAGCAGCTTGTCAGGGACTAGCGGGAGGCGAGAGACCCAGTACTTC TRBD2 TRBJ2-5 . TRBV5-4
CASSLIRLAGSGYEQYF TGTGCCAGCAGCTTGATCAGGCTAGCGGGATCTGGTTACGAGCAGTACTTC TRBD2 TRBJ2-7 . TRBV5-4
CASSDDGGFTPQETQYF TGTGCCAGCAGCGACGATGGGGGCTTCACTCCTCAAGAGACCCAGTACTTC . TRBJ2-5 . TRBV9
CASSMGRPYEQYF TGTGCCAGTAGTATGGGCAGACCCTACGAGCAGTACTTC . TRBJ2-7 . TRBV19
CASKLAGGYNEQFF TGTGCCAGCAAACTAGCGGGCGGTTACAATGAGCAGTTCTTC TRBD2 TRBJ2-1 . TRBV19
CASSWTGHSNQPQHF TGTGCCAGCAGTTGGACAGGGCATAGCAATCAGCCCCAGCATTTT TRBD1 TRBJ1-5 few TRBV28
CASSPGGNQPQHF TGTGCCAGCTCACCGGGGGGTAATCAGCCCCAGCATTTT . TRBJ1-5 . TRBV18
CASSLSPPEAFF TGTGCCAGCAGCCTATCTCCTCCTGAAGCTTTCTTT . TRBJ1-1 . TRBV5-6
CASSVSGTGAYEQYF TGCGCCAGCAGCGTTTCCGGGACAGGGGCCTACGAGCAGTACTTC TRBD1 TRBJ2-7 . TRBV5-1
CASSYSTLAGYNEQFF TGTGCCAGCAGTTACTCGACTCTAGCGGGTTACAATGAGCAGTTCTTC TRBD2 TRBJ2-1 few TRBV6-6
CASSQDLAGADYEQYF TGTGCCAGCAGCCAAGATCTCGCGGGAGCCGACTACGAGCAGTACTTC TRBD2 TRBJ2-7 . TRBV4-2